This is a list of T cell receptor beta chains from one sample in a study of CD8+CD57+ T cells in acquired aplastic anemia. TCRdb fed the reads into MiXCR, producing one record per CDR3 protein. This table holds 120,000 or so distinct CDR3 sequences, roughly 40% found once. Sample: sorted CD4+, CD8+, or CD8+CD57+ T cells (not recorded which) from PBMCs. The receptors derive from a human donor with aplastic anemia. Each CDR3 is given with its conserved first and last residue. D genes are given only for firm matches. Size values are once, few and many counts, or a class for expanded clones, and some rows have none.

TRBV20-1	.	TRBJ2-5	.	CSASRDQETQYF	TGCAGTGCTAGCCGTGACCAAGAGACCCAGTACTTC
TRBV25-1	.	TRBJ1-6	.	CASSAPTGSNSPLHF	TGTGCCAGCAGTGCACCGACAGGTAGCAATTCACCCCTCCACTTT
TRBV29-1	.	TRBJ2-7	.	CSVLRPADYEQYF	TGCAGCGTTTTGAGACCGGCTGACTACGAGCAGTACTTC
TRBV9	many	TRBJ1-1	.	CASSVGGENTEAFF	TGTGCCAGCAGCGTAGGGGGGGAGAACACTGAAGCTTTCTTT
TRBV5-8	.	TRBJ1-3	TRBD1	CASSQGGLSGNTIYF	TGTGCCAGCAGCCAGGGGGGACTCTCTGGAAACACCATATATTTT
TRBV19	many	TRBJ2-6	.	CASSSFLLVTGANVLTF	TGTGCCAGTAGTTCTTTCCTGCTCGTCACTGGGGCCAACGTCCTGACTTTC
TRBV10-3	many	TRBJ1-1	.	CAISELLEAFF	TGTGCCATCAGTGAGCTGTTAGAAGCTTTCTTT
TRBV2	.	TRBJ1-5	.	CASSGGFSGNQPQHF	TGTGCCAGCAGTGGTGGTTTCTCGGGCAATCAGCCCCAGCATTTT
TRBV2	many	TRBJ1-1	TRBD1	CASPDRDRDTEAFF	TGTGCCAGCCCAGACAGGGATCGGGACACTGAAGCTTTCTTT
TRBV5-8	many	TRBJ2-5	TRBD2	CASSLGLAGIQTQYF	TGTGCCAGCAGCTTGGGACTAGCGGGGATCCAGACCCAGTACTTC
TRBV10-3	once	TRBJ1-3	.	CAISSQGVSGNTIYF	TGTGCCATCAGTTCTCAGGGAGTCTCTGGAAACACCATATATTTT
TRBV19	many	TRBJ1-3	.	CASSLRWARPGNTIYF	TGTGCCAGTAGCCTCAGGTGGGCAAGGCCTGGAAACACCATATATTTT
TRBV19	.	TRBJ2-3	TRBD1	CASSNGQALDTQYF	TGTGCCAGTAGTAACGGACAGGCACTAGATACGCAGTATTTT
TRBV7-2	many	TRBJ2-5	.	CASSLGLGETQYF	TGTGCCAGCAGCTTAGGACTGGGAGAGACCCAGTACTTC
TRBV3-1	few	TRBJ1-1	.	CASSPQGRFTEAFF	TGTGCCAGCAGCCCGCAGGGTCGGTTCACTGAAGCTTTCTTT
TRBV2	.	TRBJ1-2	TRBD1	CASSGTGAGSGYTF	TGTGCCAGCAGCGGGACAGGGGCAGGATCTGGCTACACCTTC
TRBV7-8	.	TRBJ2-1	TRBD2	CASSPLSGGAIDEQFF	TGTGCCAGCAGCCCACTTAGCGGGGGGGCCATCGATGAGCAGTTCTTC
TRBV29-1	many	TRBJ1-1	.	CSVVSANTEAFF	TGCAGCGTTGTGAGTGCGAACACTGAAGCTTTCTTT
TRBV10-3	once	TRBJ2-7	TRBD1	CAISGTGGREQYF	TGTGCCATCAGCGGGACAGGGGGCCGAGAGCAGTACTTC
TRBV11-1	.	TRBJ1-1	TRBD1	CASSPWTPGGGTEAFF	TGTGCCAGCAGCCCTTGGACACCCGGAGGGGGCACTGAAGCTTTCTTC
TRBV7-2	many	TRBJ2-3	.	CASSLALGFSTDTQYF	TGTGCCAGCAGCTTAGCACTAGGATTTAGCACAGATACGCAGTATTTT
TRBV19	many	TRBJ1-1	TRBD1	CASSRQGALTEAFF	TGTGCCAGTAGCCGACAGGGGGCATTGACTGAAGCTTTCTTT
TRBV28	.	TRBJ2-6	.	CASSLRDGRLSGANVLTF	TGTGCCAGCAGTTTGAGGGACGGACGGCTCTCTGGGGCCAACGTCCTGACTTTC
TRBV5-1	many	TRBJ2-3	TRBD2	CASSQLAGGRDTQYF	TGCGCCAGCAGCCAACTAGCGGGGGGGCGCGATACGCAGTATTTT
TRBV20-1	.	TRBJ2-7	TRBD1	CSALVGQGFSYEQYF	TGCAGTGCCCTCGTTGGACAGGGCTTTTCCTACGAGCAGTACTTC
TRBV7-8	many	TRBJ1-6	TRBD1	CASSLLGQGGGSPLHF	TGTGCCAGCAGCTTATTGGGTCAGGGGGGAGGTTCACCCCTCCACTTT
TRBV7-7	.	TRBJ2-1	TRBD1	CASSLDRGHHEQFF	TGTGCCAGCAGTTTGGACAGGGGGCACCATGAGCAGTTCTTC
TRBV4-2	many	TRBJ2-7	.	CASSQDLHEQYF	TGTGCCAGCAGCCAAGATCTCCACGAGCAGTACTTC
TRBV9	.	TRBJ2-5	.	CACSVGTGMVETQYF	TGTGCCTGCAGCGTAGGAACAGGGATGGTAGAGACCCAATACTTC
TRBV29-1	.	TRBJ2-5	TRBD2	CSAGLAAQETQYF	TGCAGCGCAGGACTAGCGGCCCAGGAGACCCAGTACTTC
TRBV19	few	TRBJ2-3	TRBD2	CATALAGGPNTQYF	TGTGCCACCGCCCTAGCGGGAGGGCCGAATACGCAGTATTTT
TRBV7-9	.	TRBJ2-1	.	CASAGADNEQFF	TGTGCCAGCGCCGGAGCGGACAATGAGCAGTTCTTC